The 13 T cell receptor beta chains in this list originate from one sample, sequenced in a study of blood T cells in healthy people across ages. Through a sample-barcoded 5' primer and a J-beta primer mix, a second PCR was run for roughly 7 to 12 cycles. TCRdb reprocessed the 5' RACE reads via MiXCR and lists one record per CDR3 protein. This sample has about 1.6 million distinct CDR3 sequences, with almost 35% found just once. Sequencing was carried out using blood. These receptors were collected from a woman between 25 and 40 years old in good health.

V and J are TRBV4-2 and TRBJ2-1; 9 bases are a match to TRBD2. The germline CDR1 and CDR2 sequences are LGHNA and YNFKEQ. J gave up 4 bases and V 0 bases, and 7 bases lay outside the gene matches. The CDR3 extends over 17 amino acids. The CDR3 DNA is TGTGCCAGCAGCCAAGATTATAGCGGGGGCCTATACAATGAGCAGTTCTTC. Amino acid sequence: CASSQDYSGGLYNEQFF.

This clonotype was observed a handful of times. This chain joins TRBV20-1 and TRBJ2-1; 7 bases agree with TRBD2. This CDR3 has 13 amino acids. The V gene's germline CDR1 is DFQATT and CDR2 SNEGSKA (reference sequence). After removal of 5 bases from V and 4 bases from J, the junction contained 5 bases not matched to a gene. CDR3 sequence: CSARPAGYNEQFF. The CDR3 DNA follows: TGCAGTGCTCGCCCAGCGGGGTACAATGAGCAGTTCTTC.

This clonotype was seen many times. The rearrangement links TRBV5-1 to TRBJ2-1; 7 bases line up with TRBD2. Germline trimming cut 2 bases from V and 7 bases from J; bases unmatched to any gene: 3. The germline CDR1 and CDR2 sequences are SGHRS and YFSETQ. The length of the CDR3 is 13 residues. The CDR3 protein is CASSFWGGNEQFF. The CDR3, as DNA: TGCGCCAGCAGCTTCTGGGGGGGGAATGAGCAGTTCTTC.

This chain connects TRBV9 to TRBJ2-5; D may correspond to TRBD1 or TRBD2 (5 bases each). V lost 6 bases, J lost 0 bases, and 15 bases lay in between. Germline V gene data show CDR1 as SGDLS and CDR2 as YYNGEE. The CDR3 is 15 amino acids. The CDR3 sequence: CASTSFEGHQETQYF. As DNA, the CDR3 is TGTGCCAGCACCAGCTTCGAGGGGCACCAAGAGACCCAGTACTTC.

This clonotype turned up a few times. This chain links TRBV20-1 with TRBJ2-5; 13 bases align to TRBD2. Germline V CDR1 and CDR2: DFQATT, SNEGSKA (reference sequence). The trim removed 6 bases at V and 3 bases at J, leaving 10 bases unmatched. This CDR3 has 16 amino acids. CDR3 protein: CSAQAGLAGKKETQYF. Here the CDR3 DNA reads TGCAGTGCGCAGGCGGGACTAGCGGGAAAGAAAGAGACCCAGTACTTC.

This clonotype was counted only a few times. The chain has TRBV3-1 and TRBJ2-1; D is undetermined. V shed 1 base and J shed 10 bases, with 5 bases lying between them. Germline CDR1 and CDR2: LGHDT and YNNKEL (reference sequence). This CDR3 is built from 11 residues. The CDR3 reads CASSQAPEQFF. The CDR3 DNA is TGTGCCAGCAGCCAAGCCCCCGAGCAGTTCTTC.

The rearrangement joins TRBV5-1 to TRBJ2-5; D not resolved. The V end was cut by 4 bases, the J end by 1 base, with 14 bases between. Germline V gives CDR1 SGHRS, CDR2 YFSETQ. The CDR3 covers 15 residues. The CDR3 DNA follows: TGCGCCAGCAGCGCTTTAGGGTTAATCCAAGAGACCCAGTACTTC. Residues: CASSALGLIQETQYF.

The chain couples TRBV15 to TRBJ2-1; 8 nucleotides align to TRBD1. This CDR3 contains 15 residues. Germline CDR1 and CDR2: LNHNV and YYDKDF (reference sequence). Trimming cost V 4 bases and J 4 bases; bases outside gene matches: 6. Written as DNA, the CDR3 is TGTGCCACCAGCAACCGGGACAGGAAATACAATGAGCAGTTCTTC. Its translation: CATSNRDRKYNEQFF.

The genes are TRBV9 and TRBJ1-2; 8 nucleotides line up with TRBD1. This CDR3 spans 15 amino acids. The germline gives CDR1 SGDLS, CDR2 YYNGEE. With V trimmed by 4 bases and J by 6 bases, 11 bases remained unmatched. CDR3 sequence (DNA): TGTGCCAGCAGCACAGGGACAGGCCTTGGCCATGGCTACACCTTC. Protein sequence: CASSTGTGLGHGYTF.

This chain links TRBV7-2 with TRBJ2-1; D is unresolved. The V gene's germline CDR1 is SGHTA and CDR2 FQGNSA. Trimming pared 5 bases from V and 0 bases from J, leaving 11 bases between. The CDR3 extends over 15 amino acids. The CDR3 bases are TGTGCCAGCAGCCCAGGCCCCCGCTCCTACAATGAGCAGTTCTTC. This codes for CASSPGPRSYNEQFF.

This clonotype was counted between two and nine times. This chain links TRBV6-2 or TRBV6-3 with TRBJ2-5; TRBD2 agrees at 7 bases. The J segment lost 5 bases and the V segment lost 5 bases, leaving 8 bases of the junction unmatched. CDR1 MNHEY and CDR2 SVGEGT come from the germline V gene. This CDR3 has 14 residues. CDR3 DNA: TGTGCCAGCAGTAGACTAGCCCTCCAGGAGACCCAGTACTTC. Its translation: CASSRLALQETQYF.

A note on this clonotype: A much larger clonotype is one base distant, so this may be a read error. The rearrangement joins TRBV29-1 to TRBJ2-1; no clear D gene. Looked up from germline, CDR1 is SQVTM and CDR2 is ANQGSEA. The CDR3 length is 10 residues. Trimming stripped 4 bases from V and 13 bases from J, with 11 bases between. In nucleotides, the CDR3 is TGCAGCGTTGGGTTGGACCTCCAGTTCTTC. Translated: CSVGLDLQFF.

Here the CDR3 reads CASSLQGALGANVLTF. The CDR3 DNA follows: TGTGCCAGCAGCCTACAGGGGGCGCTAGGGGCCAACGTCCTGACTTTC. The chain links TRBV7-8 to TRBJ2-6, with 9 bases lining up with TRBD1. The CDR3 contains 16 residues. With 5 bases clipped from V and 4 bases from J, the junction kept 6 bases outside the gene matches. Germline V lookup: CDR1 SGHVS, CDR2 FQNEAQ.